The 16 T cell receptor beta chains below come from one sample, sequenced in a study of T cell repertoires in cytomegalovirus infection. TCRdb reprocessed the reads with MiXCR, giving one entry per CDR3 protein. The repertoire includes hundreds of thousands of distinct CDR3 sequences, roughly 17% of them detected once, and 12% sits in the top ten. The sample taken for sequencing was PBMCs. These receptor sequences come from a human donor in good health (CMV status not recorded). Some clones in this sample may be carry-over from other donors' samples.

This clonotype was seen more than once but under ten times. J is TRBJ1-4 and V is TRBV28; weak D call: TRBD1 (5 bases). Germline loops: CDR1 MDHEN, CDR2 SYDVKM. The CDR3 loop spans 15 amino acids. Trimming shortened V by 3 bases and J by 5 bases, and 13 bases separated the two germline ends. The DNA of the CDR3 is TGTGCCAGCAGTTTGGGCGGGGGGGGGAATGAAAAACTGTTTTTT. It encodes CASSLGGGGNEKLFF.

In its sample, this clonotype was seen once. This could be a read error, since a much larger clone is one nucleotide away. The J gene is TRBJ2-5, the V gene TRBV7-9; D tentatively fits TRBD1 or TRBD2 (5 bases each). The V gene's germline CDR1 is SEHNR and CDR2 FQNEAQ (reference sequence). CDR3 size: 15 residues. The CDR3 protein is CVTTPLGATSETQYF. The CDR3 nucleotides read TGTGTCACCACTCCACTAGGGGCTACCTCAGAGACCCAGTACTTC.

The chain recombines TRBV6-2 or TRBV6-3 with TRBJ2-3; 7 bases align to TRBD2. The CDR3 length is 13 residues. The germline V gene encodes CDR1 MNHEY and CDR2 SVGEGT. The V and J ends lost 8 bases and 9 bases, in that order; junction bases with no gene match: 11. CDR3 bases: TGTGCCAGCCGCTTAGGACTAGTGATGACGCAGTATTTT. This sequence encodes CASRLGLVMTQYF.

This clonotype occurred a few times. The gene calls are TRBV28 and TRBJ1-1; D is perhaps TRBD1 (5 bases). CDR1 is MDHEN and CDR2 is SYDVKM in the germline V gene. Trimming stripped 8 bases from V and 7 bases from J, with 17 bases between. The CDR3 is 13 residues long. The CDR3 spells CASVPGGSGEAFF. The DNA of the CDR3 is TGTGCCAGCGTTCCGGGGGGGAGCGGTGAAGCTTTCTTT.

This clonotype occurred a few times. V and J are TRBV20-1 and TRBJ1-5, with 9 bases identical to TRBD1. Germline values: CDR1 DFQATT, CDR2 SNEGSKA (reference sequence). This CDR3 region has 18 residues. The V and J ends lost 6 bases and 0 bases, in that order; junction bases with no gene match: 15. This chain's CDR3 is CSAIPGTGRPYSNQPQHF. The CDR3 nucleotides read TGCAGTGCCATACCCGGGACAGGGAGACCTTATAGCAATCAGCCCCAGCATTTT.

This clonotype was recorded a few times. The rearrangement uses TRBV28 and TRBJ2-7; D gene ambiguous. The CDR3 totals 13 residues. Between the trimmed V and J ends, which lost 8 bases and 0 bases, there was a span of 11 bases. Germline-derived CDR1 and CDR2 are MDHEN and SYDVKM. As DNA, the CDR3 is TGTGCCAGCGGATTCTCGACCTCCTACGAGCAGTACTTC. Translating gives CASGFSTSYEQYF.

This clonotype was counted many times. V gene TRBV6-6 combines with J gene TRBJ2-3; 8 nucleotides agree with TRBD1. J lost 5 bases, V lost 6 bases, and 10 bases had no gene match. The germline gives CDR1 MNHNY, CDR2 SVGAGI (reference sequence). The CDR3 is 15 residues long. The CDR3 region is CASRHQTGVVDTQYF. Here the CDR3 DNA reads TGTGCCAGCAGGCACCAGACAGGGGTGGTAGATACGCAGTATTTT.

This clonotype was seen many times. The DNA for the CDR3 is TGTGCCAGCAGCCCGGACCGGGACAGGGGGCTAAGCGAGCAGTACTTC. This codes for CASSPDRDRGLSEQYF. This rearrangement joins TRBV7-6 to TRBJ2-7, with TRBD1 identical over 12 bases. Germline V lookup: CDR1 SGHVS, CDR2 FNYEAQ. This CDR3 is built from 16 residues. Trimming took 5 bases from V and 6 from J; bases not matched to a gene: 11. The variable domain in full, with the rest retrieved from reference TRBV7-6 and TRBJ2-7, is GAGVSQSPRYKVTKRGQDVALRCDPISGHVSLYWYRQALGQGPEFLTYFNYEAQQDKSGLPNDRFSAERPEGSISTLTIQRTEQRDSAMYRCASSPDRDRGLSEQYFGPGTRLTVT.

This clonotype was recorded a few times. This rearrangement joins TRBV5-6 to TRBJ2-1; D possibly corresponds to TRBD2 (5 bases). The germline V and J ends were trimmed by 3 bases and 9 bases, with 10 bases remaining between them. This CDR3 region has 12 residues. The germline gives CDR1 SGHDT, CDR2 YYEEEE. The CDR3 DNA follows: TGTGCCAGCAGCTCCGTCGGACTTGAGCAGTTCTTC. Its translation: CASSSVGLEQFF.

This clonotype was detected many times. The V gene is TRBV7-2, the J gene TRBJ1-6, with a weak D call TRBD1 (5 bases). From germline, CDR1 is SGHTA and CDR2 FQGNSA. The CDR3 loop spans 16 amino acids. V was pared by 5 bases and J by 7 bases, with 18 bases between. The CDR3 loop reads CASSVTPGQTNSPLHF. CDR3 DNA sequence: TGTGCCAGCAGCGTAACTCCGGGGCAAACAAATTCACCCCTCCACTTT.

This chain links TRBV12-3 or TRBV12-4 with TRBJ1-5, with D maybe TRBD1 (5 bases). The CDR3 runs to 16 residues. With 0 bases removed from V and 7 bases from J, the gap between germline ends came to 16 bases. The CDR3 bases are TGTGCCAGCAGTTTAGCGCAACGGGGGGAGCAGCAGCCCCAGCATTTT. This codes for CASSLAQRGEQQPQHF.

Ten or more counts support this clonotype. The CDR3 DNA is TGTGCCAGTAGTATCCCCCAGCGCGGAAAACCTTACAATGAGCAGTTCTTC. Residues: CASSIPQRGKPYNEQFF. This chain uses TRBV19 with TRBJ2-1; no definite D call. Looked up from germline, CDR1 is LNHDA and CDR2 is SQIVND (reference sequence). V dropped 3 bases and J dropped 4 bases, with 19 bases sitting between them. This CDR3 is built from 17 residues.

This clonotype was detected only a few times. This chain uses TRBV3-1 with TRBJ1-5; no firm D call. The CDR3 covers 13 residues. V gave up 4 bases and J gave up 4 bases, with 8 bases separating them. Germline CDR1 LGHDT, CDR2 YNNKEL (reference sequence). The CDR3 coding sequence is TGTGCCAGCAGCCCAAACGAGAATCAGCCCCAGCATTTT. Translation: CASSPNENQPQHF.

This chain joins TRBV18 and TRBJ1-2; D remains unclear. The length of the CDR3 is 14 residues. V lost 6 bases and J 1 base, leaving 12 bases between the germline ends. Germline CDR1 is KGHSH and CDR2 is LQKENI. The CDR3 protein is CASSVGSVNYGYTF. In DNA form, the CDR3 reads TGTGCCAGCTCTGTGGGGAGTGTTAACTATGGCTACACCTTC.

V and J are TRBV2 and TRBJ2-2; the D gene could be TRBD1 or TRBD2 (5 bases each). Germline V CDR1 and CDR2: SNHLY, FYNNEI. This CDR3 is 16 amino acids long. V was shortened by 6 bases and J by 0 bases, with 14 bases between the two germline ends. The CDR3 spells CASRVAGAANTGELFF. CDR3 nucleotides: TGTGCCAGCAGAGTTGCCGGGGCGGCGAACACCGGGGAGCTGTTTTTT.

This clonotype was seen at least ten times. The chain combines TRBV7-6 with TRBJ2-5; tentatively, D is TRBD1 (6 bases). CDR3 size: 13 residues. Germline V gene lookup returns CDR1 SGHVS and CDR2 FNYEAQ. Trimming stripped 5 bases from V and 4 bases from J, with 11 bases between. The CDR3 region has the DNA TGTGCCAGCAGCGCAGGGGTCGCAGAGACCCAGTACTTC. Translation gives CASSAGVAETQYF.